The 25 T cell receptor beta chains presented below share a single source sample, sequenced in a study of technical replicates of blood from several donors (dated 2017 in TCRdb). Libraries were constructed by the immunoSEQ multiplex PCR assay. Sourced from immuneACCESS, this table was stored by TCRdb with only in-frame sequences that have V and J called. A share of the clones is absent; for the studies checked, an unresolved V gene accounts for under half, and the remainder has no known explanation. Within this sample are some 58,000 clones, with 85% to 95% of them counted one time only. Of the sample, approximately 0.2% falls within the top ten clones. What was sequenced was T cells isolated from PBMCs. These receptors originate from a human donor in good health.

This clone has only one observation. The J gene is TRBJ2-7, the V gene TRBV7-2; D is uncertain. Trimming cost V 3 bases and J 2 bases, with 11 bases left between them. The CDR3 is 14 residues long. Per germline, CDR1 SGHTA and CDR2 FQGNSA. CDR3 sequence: CASSFQIGTYEQYF. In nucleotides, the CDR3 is TGTGCCAGCAGCTTCCAGATTGGTACCTACGAGCAGTACTTC.

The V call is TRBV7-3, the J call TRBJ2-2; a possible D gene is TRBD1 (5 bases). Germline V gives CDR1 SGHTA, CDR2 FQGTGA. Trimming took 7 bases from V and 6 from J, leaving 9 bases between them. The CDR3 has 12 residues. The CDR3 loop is CASTSGSGELFF. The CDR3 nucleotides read TGTGCCAGCACCTCAGGGTCCGGGGAGCTGTTTTTT.

CDR3 protein: CASRGRGPSGYTF. The CDR3 region has the DNA TGTGCCAGCAGGGGGAGAGGCCCTAGCGGCTACACCTTC. The J gene is TRBJ1-2, the V gene TRBV7-2; no firm D call. CDR1 SGHTA and CDR2 FQGNSA come from the germline V gene. V dropped 6 bases and J dropped 8 bases, with 16 bases sitting between them. This CDR3 is built from 13 residues.

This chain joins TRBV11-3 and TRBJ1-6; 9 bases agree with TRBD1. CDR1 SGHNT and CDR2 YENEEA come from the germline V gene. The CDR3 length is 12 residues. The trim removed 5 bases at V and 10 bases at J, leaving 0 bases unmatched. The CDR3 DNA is TGTGCCAGCAGCACAGGGGGCTCACCCCTCCACTTT. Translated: CASSTGGSPLHF.

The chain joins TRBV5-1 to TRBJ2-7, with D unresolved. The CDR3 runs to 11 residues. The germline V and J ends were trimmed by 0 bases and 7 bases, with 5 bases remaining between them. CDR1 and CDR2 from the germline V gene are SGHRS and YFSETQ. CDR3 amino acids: CASSLELEQYF. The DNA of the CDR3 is TGCGCCAGCAGCTTGGAACTGGAGCAGTACTTC.

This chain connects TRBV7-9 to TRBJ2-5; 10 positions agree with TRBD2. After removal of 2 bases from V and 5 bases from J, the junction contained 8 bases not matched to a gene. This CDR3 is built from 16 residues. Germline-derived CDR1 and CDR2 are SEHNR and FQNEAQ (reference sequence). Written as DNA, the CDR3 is TGTGCCAGCAGCTTAAGCCTAGCGGGAGCCGGTGAGACCCAGTACTTC. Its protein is CASSLSLAGAGETQYF.

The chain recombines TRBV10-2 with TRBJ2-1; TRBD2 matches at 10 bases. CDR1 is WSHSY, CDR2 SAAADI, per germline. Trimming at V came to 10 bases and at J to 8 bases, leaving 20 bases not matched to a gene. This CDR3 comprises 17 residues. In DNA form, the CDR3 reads TGCGCCACCAATTCACGTCGGGCCAGCGGGGGGGCCTATGAGCAGTTCTTC. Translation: CATNSRRASGGAYEQFF.

As DNA, the CDR3 is TGCAGCGTTGAAGGGGTAAAAGGGGTAAACACCGGGGAGCTGTTTTTT. It is translated as CSVEGVKGVNTGELFF. V is TRBV29-1 and J is TRBJ2-2; possible D gene TRBD1, 5 bases. Trimming pared 1 base from V and 2 bases from J, leaving 14 bases between. Looked up from germline, CDR1 is SQVTM and CDR2 is ANQGSEA. CDR3 length: 16 residues.

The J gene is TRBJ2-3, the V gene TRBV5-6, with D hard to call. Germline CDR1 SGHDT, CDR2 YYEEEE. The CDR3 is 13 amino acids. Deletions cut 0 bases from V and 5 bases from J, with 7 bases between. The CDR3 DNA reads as TGTGCCAGCAGCTTGGAAAACTTAGATACGCAGTATTTT. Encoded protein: CASSLENLDTQYF.

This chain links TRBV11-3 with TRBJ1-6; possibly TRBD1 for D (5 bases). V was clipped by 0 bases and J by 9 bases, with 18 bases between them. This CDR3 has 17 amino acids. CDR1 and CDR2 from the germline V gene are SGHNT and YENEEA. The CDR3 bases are TGTGCCAGCAGCTTAGAGAACTCCGGGACTGGGCGTTCACCCCTCCACTTT. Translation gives CASSLENSGTGRSPLHF.

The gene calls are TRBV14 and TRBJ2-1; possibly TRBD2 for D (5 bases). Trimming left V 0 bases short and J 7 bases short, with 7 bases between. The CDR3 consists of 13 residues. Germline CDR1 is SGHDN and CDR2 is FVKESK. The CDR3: CASSQDPGNEQFF. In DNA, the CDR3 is TGTGCCAGCAGCCAAGATCCGGGAAATGAGCAGTTCTTC.

CDR3 loop: CASSTREREETQYF. Written as DNA, the CDR3 is TGTGCCAGCAGCACCCGGGAACGGGAAGAGACCCAGTACTTC. The chain couples TRBV7-8 to TRBJ2-5; D is possibly TRBD2 (5 bases). The CDR3 sequence is 14 residues long. Germline V gene lookup returns CDR1 SGHVS and CDR2 FQNEAQ. V shed 5 bases and J shed 3 bases, with 13 bases lying between them.

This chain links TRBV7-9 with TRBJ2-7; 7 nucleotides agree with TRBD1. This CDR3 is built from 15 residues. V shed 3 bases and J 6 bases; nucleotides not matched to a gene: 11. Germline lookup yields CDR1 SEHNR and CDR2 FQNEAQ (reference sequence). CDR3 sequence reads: CASSLPDRLISEQYF. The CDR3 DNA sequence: TGTGCCAGCAGCTTGCCGGACAGGCTGATAAGCGAGCAGTACTTC.

CDR3 protein: CASSLFQGQISDTQYF. CDR3 coding DNA: TGCGCCAGCAGCTTGTTCCAGGGTCAAATTTCAGATACGCAGTATTTT. The rearrangement joins TRBV5-1 to TRBJ2-3; weak D call: TRBD1 (5 bases). The germline CDR1 and CDR2 sequences are SGHRS and YFSETQ. With 1 base removed from V and 4 bases from J, the gap between germline ends came to 16 bases. CDR3 length: 16 residues.

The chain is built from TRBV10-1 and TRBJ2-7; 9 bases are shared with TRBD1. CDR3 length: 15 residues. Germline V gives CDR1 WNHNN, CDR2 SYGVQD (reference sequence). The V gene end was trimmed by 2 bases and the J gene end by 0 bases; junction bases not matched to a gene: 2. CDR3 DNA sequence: TGCGCCAGCAGTGAGGGGACAGGGCACTCCTACGAGCAGTACTTC. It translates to CASSEGTGHSYEQYF.

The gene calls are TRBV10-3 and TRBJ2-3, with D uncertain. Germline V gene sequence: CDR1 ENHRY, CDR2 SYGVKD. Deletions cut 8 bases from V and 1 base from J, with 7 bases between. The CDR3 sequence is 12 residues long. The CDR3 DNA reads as TGTGCCATCGGAGACGGCACAGATACGCAGTATTTT. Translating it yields CAIGDGTDTQYF.

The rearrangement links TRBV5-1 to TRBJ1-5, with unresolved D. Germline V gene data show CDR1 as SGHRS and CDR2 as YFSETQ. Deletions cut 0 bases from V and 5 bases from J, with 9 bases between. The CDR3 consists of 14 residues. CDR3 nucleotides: TGCGCCAGCAGCTTGGACAGCATGCATCAGCCCCAGCATTTT. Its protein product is CASSLDSMHQPQHF.

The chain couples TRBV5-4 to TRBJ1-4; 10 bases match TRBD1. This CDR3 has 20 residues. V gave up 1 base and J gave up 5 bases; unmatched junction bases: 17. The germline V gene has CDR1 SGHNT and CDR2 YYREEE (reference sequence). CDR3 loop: CASSLHSLRDRGGSNEKLFF. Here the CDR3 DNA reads TGTGCCAGCAGCTTGCATAGTCTGCGGGACAGGGGAGGGTCAAATGAAAAACTGTTTTTT.

The CDR3 here is CSVIPGLASFDEQYF. For the CDR3, the DNA is TGCAGCGTGATACCGGGACTAGCGAGTTTCGACGAGCAGTACTTC. The chain is built from TRBV29-1 and TRBJ2-7, with 10 bases fitting TRBD2. J gave up 5 bases and V 6 bases, and 13 bases lay outside the gene matches. Germline V gene data show CDR1 as SQVTM and CDR2 as ANQGSEA. The CDR3 is made up of 15 amino acids.

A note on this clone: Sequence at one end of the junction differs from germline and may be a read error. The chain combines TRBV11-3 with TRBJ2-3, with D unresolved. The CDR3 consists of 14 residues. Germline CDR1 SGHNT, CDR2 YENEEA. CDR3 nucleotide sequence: TGTGCCAGCAACTTACGGTCGAGCACAGATACGCAGTATTTT. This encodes CASNLRSSTDTQYF. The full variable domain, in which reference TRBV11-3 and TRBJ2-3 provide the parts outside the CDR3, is EAGVVQSPRYKIIEKKQPVAFWCNPISGHNTLYWYLQNLGQGPELLIRYENEEAVDDSQLPKDRFSAERLKGVDSTLKIQPAELGDSAVYLCASNLRSSTDTQYFGPGTRLTVL.

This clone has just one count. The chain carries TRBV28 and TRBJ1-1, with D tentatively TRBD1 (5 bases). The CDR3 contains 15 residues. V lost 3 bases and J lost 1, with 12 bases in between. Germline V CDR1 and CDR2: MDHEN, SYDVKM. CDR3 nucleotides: TGTGCCAGCAGTTTCCCGACAGAGAGGAACACTGAAGCTTTCTTT. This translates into CASSFPTERNTEAFF.

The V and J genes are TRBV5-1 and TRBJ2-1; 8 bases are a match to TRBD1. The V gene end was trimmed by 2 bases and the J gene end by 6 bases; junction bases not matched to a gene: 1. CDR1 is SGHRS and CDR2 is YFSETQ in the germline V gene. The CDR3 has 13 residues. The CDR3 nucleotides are TGCGCCAGCAGCTTCGGACAGGGCAATGAGCAGTTCTTC. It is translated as CASSFGQGNEQFF.

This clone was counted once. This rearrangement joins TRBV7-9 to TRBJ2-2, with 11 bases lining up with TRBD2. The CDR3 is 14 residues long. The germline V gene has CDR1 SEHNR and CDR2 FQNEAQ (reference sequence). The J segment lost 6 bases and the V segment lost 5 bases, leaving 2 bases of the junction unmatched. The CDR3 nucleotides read TGTGCCAGCAGCCCGACTAGCGGGGCCGGGGAGCTGTTTTTT. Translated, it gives CASSPTSGAGELFF.

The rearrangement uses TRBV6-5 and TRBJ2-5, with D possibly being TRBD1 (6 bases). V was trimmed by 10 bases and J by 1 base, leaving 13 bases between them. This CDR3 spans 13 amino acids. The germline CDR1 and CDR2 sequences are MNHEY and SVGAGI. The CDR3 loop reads CATESGVQETQYF. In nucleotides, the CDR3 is TGTGCCACCGAATCAGGGGTCCAAGAGACCCAGTACTTC.

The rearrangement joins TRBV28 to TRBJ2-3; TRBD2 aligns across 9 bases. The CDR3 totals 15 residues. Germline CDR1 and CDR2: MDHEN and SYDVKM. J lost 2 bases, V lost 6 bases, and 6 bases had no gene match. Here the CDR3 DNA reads TGTGCCAGCAGCCTAGCGGGGTCCTCCACAGATACGCAGTATTTT. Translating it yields CASSLAGSSTDTQYF. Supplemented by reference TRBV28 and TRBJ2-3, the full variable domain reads DVKVTQSSRYLVKRTGEKVFLECVQDMDHENMFWYRQDPGLGLRLIYFSYDVKMKEKGDIPEGYSVSREKKERFSLILESASTNQTSMYLCASSLAGSSTDTQYFGPGTRLTVL.